Presented here are 20 T cell receptor beta chains from one specimen sequenced in a study of vaccination effects on CD4 cells after COVID-19. Assay: immunoSEQ multiplex PCR; the TCRdb copy retains only in-frame clones and omits some. The table lists tens of thousands of clones, about four fifths of them singletons. These TCRs' antigens remain unknown. Viral peptide pool expansion of antigen-specific CD4+ T cells preceded sequencing in the ViraFEST assay. After roughly 9 days in culture, the CD4+ T cells were isolated. The source material was CD4+ T cells from PBMCs cultured with HCoV-229E spike peptides, sampled before COVID-19 vaccination. The receptors shown here come from a human donor who received a COVID-19 vaccine.

The V gene is TRBV14, the J gene TRBJ1-1; a weak D match, TRBD1 (5 bases). This CDR3 has 11 residues. V gave up 1 base and J gave up 12 bases, with 9 bases separating them. Germline values: CDR1 SGHDN, CDR2 FVKESK. This CDR3 reads CASSQGGRTFF. CDR3 coding DNA: TGTGCCAGCAGCCAAGGGGGCAGAACTTTCTTT.

This clone was observed a handful of times. V is TRBV18 and J is TRBJ1-2; 7 bases align to TRBD1. The CDR3 runs 15 residues. The V and J ends lost 3 bases and 5 bases, in that order; junction bases with no gene match: 9. Per germline, CDR1 KGHSH and CDR2 LQKENI. CDR3 sequence (DNA): TGTGCCAGCTCACCCCGGGGGCCAGGGGGATATGGCTACACCTTC. Encoded protein: CASSPRGPGGYGYTF.

The chain uses TRBV6-4 and TRBJ2-2; no reliable D call. The germline CDR1 and CDR2 sequences are MRHNA and SNTAGT. V dropped 4 bases and J dropped 5 bases, with 11 bases sitting between them. The CDR3 runs to 14 residues. The CDR3 protein is CASSAMGWTGELFF. CDR3 coding DNA: TGTGCCAGCAGTGCCATGGGGTGGACCGGGGAGCTGTTTTTT.

The chain's CDR3 is CASSQGGDTEAFF. In DNA, the CDR3 is TGTGCCAGCAGCCAGGGGGGCGACACTGAAGCTTTCTTT. The rearrangement links TRBV3-1 (or the pseudogene TRBV3-2) to TRBJ1-1; D might be TRBD1 (6 bases). Germline-derived CDR1 and CDR2 are LGHDT and YNNKEL (reference sequence). The CDR3 is 13 residues long. V was pared by 3 bases and J by 3 bases, with 8 bases between.

The chain employs TRBV18 and TRBJ2-7; D is undetermined. The germline V gene has CDR1 KGHSH and CDR2 LQKENI. V was pared by 3 bases and J by 9 bases, with 9 bases between. This CDR3 has 11 amino acids. The CDR3 protein is CASSPGRGQYV. The CDR3 region has the DNA TGTGCCAGCTCACCCGGACGAGGGCAGTACGTC.

This clone has just one count. This chain links TRBV20-1 with TRBJ2-1, with D possibly matching TRBD2 (6 bases). V was shortened by 3 bases and J by 13 bases, with 13 bases between the two germline ends. The CDR3 length is 11 residues. CDR1 DFQATT and CDR2 SNEGSKA come from the germline V gene (reference sequence). The CDR3 sequence: CSASVDGRQFF. As DNA, the CDR3 is TGCAGTGCTAGTGTGGACGGGAGACAGTTCTTC.

This clone was detected a few times. The V call is TRBV20-1, the J call TRBJ1-1; no definite D call. The CDR3 is made up of 12 amino acids. Trimming cost V 5 bases and J 1 base, with 8 bases left between them. Germline V CDR1 and CDR2: DFQATT, SNEGSKA (reference sequence). This chain's CDR3 is CSARDTNTEAFF. The CDR3 DNA sequence: TGCAGTGCTCGTGACACGAACACTGAAGCTTTCTTT.

This chain links TRBV5-1 with TRBJ2-4, with TRBD2 identical over 9 bases. Germline loops: CDR1 SGHRS, CDR2 YFSETQ. The CDR3 spans 15 residues. Unmatched junction bases numbered 9, after V lost 4 bases and J lost 7 bases. The CDR3 bases are TGCGCCAGCAGCCTTAGCGGGGGCCCCGAGAACATTCAGTACTTC. Residues: CASSLSGGPENIQYF.

This clone was seen more than once but under ten times. This sequence joins TRBV28 and TRBJ1-2, with 12 bases matching TRBD1. The CDR3 is made up of 15 amino acids. V was pared by 3 bases and J by 7 bases, with 6 bases of the junction left unmatched. Germline V lookup: CDR1 MDHEN, CDR2 SYDVKM. The CDR3 spells CASSLGTGGLRGYTF. CDR3 DNA: TGTGCCAGCAGTTTGGGGACAGGGGGCTTACGTGGCTACACCTTC.

CDR3 sequence (DNA): TGTGCCAGTAGTTCTCAACGTAACAGCTATGGCTACACCTTC. This sequence encodes CASSSQRNSYGYTF. The chain joins TRBV19 to TRBJ1-2; unclear D gene. Germline CDR1 and CDR2: LNHDA and SQIVND (reference sequence). The V and J ends lost 5 bases and 4 bases respectively, with 14 bases between them. CDR3 size: 14 residues.

This rearrangement joins TRBV5-4 to TRBJ1-2, with 7 bases lining up with TRBD1. The length of the CDR3 is 14 residues. Unmatched junction bases numbered 5, after V lost 4 bases and J lost 2 bases. Germline V gene data show CDR1 as SGHNT and CDR2 as YYREEE (reference sequence). Here the CDR3 reads CASSPGQSNYGYTF. For the CDR3, the DNA is TGTGCCAGCAGCCCGGGACAGTCGAACTATGGCTACACCTTC.

The genes are TRBV11-3 and TRBJ2-7; D is undetermined. CDR3 length: 14 amino acids. Trimming pared 4 bases from V and 1 base from J, leaving 11 bases between. Germline assignment: CDR1 SGHNT and CDR2 YENEEA. The CDR3 loop reads CASSYAPLSYEQYV. Here the CDR3 DNA reads TGTGCCAGCAGCTACGCACCGCTATCCTACGAGCAGTACGTC.

V usage is TRBV3-1 (or the pseudogene TRBV3-2) and J usage is TRBJ2-5; no clear D. The CDR3 extends over 11 amino acids. Trimming pared 3 bases from V and 7 bases from J, leaving 6 bases between. Germline lookup yields CDR1 LGHDT and CDR2 YNNKEL (reference sequence). The CDR3 DNA reads as TGTGCCAGCAGCCAGGCTAGGACCCAGTACTTC. Translated: CASSQARTQYF.

This chain links TRBV6-5 with TRBJ1-5, with 8 bases that match TRBD1. Trimming cost V 5 bases and J 3 bases; bases outside gene matches: 3. This CDR3 has 14 amino acids. Germline lookup yields CDR1 MNHEY and CDR2 SVGAGI. This CDR3 is CASSTTGVNQPQHF. The CDR3 DNA follows: TGTGCCAGCAGTACGACAGGGGTCAATCAGCCCCAGCATTTT.

V and J are TRBV28 and TRBJ2-6; D is uncertain. Germline V gene sequence: CDR1 MDHEN, CDR2 SYDVKM. The V end lost 1 base, the J end lost 0 bases, and 4 bases lay between the germline ends. This CDR3 region has 15 residues. The CDR3 is CASSLFDSGANVLTF. CDR3 nucleotides: TGTGCCAGCAGTTTATTTGACTCTGGGGCCAACGTCCTGACTTTC.

The rearrangement links TRBV29-1 to TRBJ2-1, with 9 bases lining up with TRBD1. CDR3 length: 14 residues. The germline CDR1 and CDR2 sequences are SQVTM and ANQGSEA. V was pared by 5 bases and J by 4 bases, with 6 bases of the junction left unmatched. CDR3 sequence reads: CSVPGQGNYNEQFF. The DNA for the CDR3 is TGCAGCGTTCCCGGACAGGGGAATTACAATGAGCAGTTCTTC.

The rearrangement links TRBV7-8 to TRBJ2-7; 7 bases are shared with TRBD1. V was pared by 0 bases and J by 2 bases, with 4 bases of the junction left unmatched. Looked up from germline, CDR1 is SGHVS and CDR2 is FQNEAQ. The CDR3 consists of 15 residues. CDR3 sequence: CASSLAQTGTYEQYV. The CDR3 region has the DNA TGTGCCAGCAGCTTAGCCCAGACAGGGACCTACGAGCAGTACGTC.

V gene TRBV24-1 combines with J gene TRBJ2-3, with 7 positions matching TRBD1. Germline values: CDR1 KGHDR, CDR2 SFDVKD. Unmatched junction bases numbered 10, after V lost 7 bases and J lost 4 bases. CDR3 length: 15 residues. Here the CDR3 DNA reads TGTGCCACCAGCGGACAGGCCCCCTACTCAGATACGCAGTATTTT. As protein: CATSGQAPYSDTQYF.

This clone came up a few times. The V gene is TRBV15, the J gene TRBJ1-4, with no clear D. Germline CDR1 reads LNHNV; CDR2 reads YYDKDF (reference sequence). This CDR3 contains 12 residues. Trimming removed 4 bases at V and 11 bases at J, with 11 bases between. The CDR3 loop reads CATSMTGGKLFF. The CDR3, as DNA: TGTGCCACCAGCATGACGGGCGGCAAACTGTTTTTT.

V gene TRBV24-1 combines with J gene TRBJ1-2; 8 positions match TRBD1. This CDR3 has 16 amino acids. After removal of 3 bases from V and 1 base from J, the junction contained 6 bases not matched to a gene. Germline CDR1 and CDR2: KGHDR and SFDVKD. The CDR3 loop is CATSDPGQDNNYGYTF. The DNA of the CDR3 is TGTGCCACCAGTGATCCGGGACAGGATAATAACTATGGCTACACCTTC.